The next 26 T cell receptor beta chains were all read from a single sample in a study of control samples from healthy donors and cancer patients. Clones were sequenced by immunoSEQ multiplex PCR, and TCRdb holds only the in-frame ones, with some missing. The sample gives about 49,000 clones, about 86% of which show up once; about 3% is in the top ten. What was sequenced was PBMCs. These receptors all come from a woman between 50 and 59 years old with lung cancer.

This sequence joins TRBV28 and TRBJ1-2; D call uncertain. The CDR3 is 12 amino acids. Germline V CDR1 and CDR2: MDHEN, SYDVKM. Trimming took off 5 bases at V and 4 bases at J, with 8 bases between the two ends. The CDR3 bases are TGTGCCAGCAGTCCCGGGATCTATGGCTACACCTTC. Translated, it gives CASSPGIYGYTF.

This sequence joins TRBV27 and TRBJ2-3, with 7 bases identical to TRBD2. V dropped 2 bases and J dropped 2; count of bases not matched to a gene: 4. Germline lookup yields CDR1 MNHEY and CDR2 SMNVEV (reference sequence). This CDR3 spans 15 amino acids. The CDR3 loop reads CASSLRGEDTDTQYF. CDR3 in DNA: TGTGCCAGCAGTTTACGGGGGGAGGACACAGATACGCAGTATTTT.

The DNA for the CDR3 is TGCGCCAGCAGCTTGGACGGGGTTTCCTATGGCTACACCTTC. It translates to CASSLDGVSYGYTF. The chain uses TRBV5-1 and TRBJ1-2; D unresolved. CDR3 length: 14 amino acids. V was trimmed by 0 bases and J by 4 bases, leaving 10 bases between them. CDR1 SGHRS and CDR2 YFSETQ come from the germline V gene.

This clone has a handful of counts. V is TRBV6-2 or TRBV6-3 and J is TRBJ1-2; tentatively, D is TRBD1 (6 bases). The CDR3 consists of 14 residues. Trimming cost V 4 bases and J 8 bases, with 17 bases left between them. Germline CDR1 reads MNHEY; CDR2 reads SVGEGT. This CDR3 reads CASSWDMLNPGYTF. DNA for the CDR3: TGTGCCAGCAGTTGGGACATGTTGAATCCAGGCTACACCTTC.

This chain connects TRBV24-1 to TRBJ2-2; 9 bases line up with TRBD1. Germline V lookup: CDR1 KGHDR, CDR2 SFDVKD. The CDR3 consists of 15 residues. V shed 4 bases and J 9 bases; nucleotides not matched to a gene: 8. The CDR3 nucleotides read TGTGCCACCAGTGACCCGGGACAGGGCGACCGGGAGCTGTTTTTT. It yields the protein CATSDPGQGDRELFF.

The gene calls are TRBV11-2 and TRBJ1-2; 7 bases line up with TRBD1. The germline V gene encodes CDR1 SGHAT and CDR2 FQNNGV. The V segment lost 5 bases and the J segment 8 bases; nucleotides outside the gene matches: 5. The CDR3 is 12 residues long. The CDR3: CASSTTGVGYTF. Here the CDR3 DNA reads TGTGCCAGCAGCACCACAGGGGTCGGCTACACCTTC.

J is TRBJ2-1 and V is TRBV6-1; 9 nucleotides match TRBD1. V gave up 3 bases and J gave up 8 bases; unmatched junction bases: 8. The CDR3 runs to 15 residues. CDR1 MNHNS and CDR2 SASEGT come from the germline V gene. CDR3 sequence: CASSEDRGYIDEQFF. The CDR3 region has the DNA TGTGCCAGCAGTGAGGACAGGGGTTATATCGATGAGCAGTTCTTC.

The chain links TRBV6-5 to TRBJ1-2, with D uncertain. The germline gives CDR1 MNHEY, CDR2 SVGAGI. CDR3 length: 15 residues. The germline V and J ends were trimmed by 0 bases and 4 bases, with 12 bases remaining between them. CDR3 DNA: TGTGCCAGCAGTTACTCTCCAGAATCTCGCTATGGCTACACCTTC. Its translation: CASSYSPESRYGYTF.

This sequence joins TRBV7-9 and TRBJ2-2; the match to TRBD2 covers 10 bases. The CDR3 loop spans 15 amino acids. V lost 4 bases, J lost 6 bases, and 5 bases stayed unmatched. Germline assignment: CDR1 SEHNR and CDR2 FQNEAQ (reference sequence). The CDR3 reads CASSSSGGAAGELFF. In DNA, the CDR3 is TGTGCCAGCAGCTCCAGCGGGGGGGCGGCCGGGGAGCTGTTTTTT.

This clone has just one count. The rearrangement links TRBV6-5 to TRBJ2-7; 7 positions match TRBD2. The CDR3 is 14 amino acids. Germline trimming cut 6 bases from V and 3 bases from J; bases unmatched to any gene: 8. Germline V gene data show CDR1 as MNHEY and CDR2 as SVGAGI. The CDR3 DNA is TGTGCCAGCAGCCGACCGGGCGGGAGCTACGAGCAGTACTTC. Translation gives CASSRPGGSYEQYF.

This chain links TRBV7-2 with TRBJ2-7; TRBD1 or TRBD2 may be the D gene (6 bases each). Germline loops: CDR1 SGHTA, CDR2 FQGNSA. The CDR3 loop spans 14 amino acids. The V gene lost 2 bases and the J gene lost 6 bases, with 14 bases spanning the gap. The CDR3 reads CASSLQGSSAEQYF. CDR3 DNA sequence: TGTGCCAGCAGCTTACAGGGGTCTAGCGCCGAGCAGTACTTC. The full variable domain, rest sourced from reference TRBV7-2 and TRBJ2-7, is GAGVSQSPSNKVTEKGKDVELRCDPISGHTALYWYRQSLGQGLEFLIYFQGNSAPDKSGLPSDRFSAERTGGSVSTLTIQRTQQEDSAVYLCASSLQGSSAEQYFGPGTRLTVT.

The chain links TRBV10-3 to TRBJ2-5, with 11 bases lining up with TRBD1. Trimming took 5 bases from V and 4 from J; bases not matched to a gene: 9. Germline CDR1 reads ENHRY; CDR2 reads SYGVKD. This CDR3 is built from 16 residues. The CDR3 reads CAISSPSGTGGETQYF. The CDR3 DNA reads TGTGCCATCAGTTCCCCGTCCGGGACAGGGGGAGAGACCCAGTACTTC.

The chain carries TRBV25-1 and TRBJ2-1; 7 nucleotides align to TRBD2. CDR3 length equals 15 residues. Germline loops: CDR1 MGHDK, CDR2 SYGVNS. Unmatched junction bases numbered 8, after V lost 8 bases and J lost 1 base. CDR3 amino acids: CASEAGTRSYNEQFF. DNA for the CDR3: TGTGCCAGCGAAGCGGGGACGAGGTCCTACAATGAGCAGTTCTTC.

This clone showed up just once. The chain has TRBV28 and TRBJ1-6, with TRBD1 matching over 8 bases. Germline CDR1 is MDHEN and CDR2 is SYDVKM. CDR3 length: 16 residues. The junction had 12 bases not matched to a gene; V was cut back by 5 bases and J by 9 bases. CDR3 sequence (DNA): TGTGCCAGCAGTCCGCCAGGACAGGGAATAAGTTCACCCCTCCACTTT. It encodes CASSPPGQGISSPLHF.

The rearrangement joins TRBV30 to TRBJ1-1, with D unclear. This CDR3 region has 12 residues. The V and J ends lost 0 bases and 3 bases respectively, with 5 bases between them. Per germline, CDR1 GTSNPN and CDR2 SVGIG (reference sequence). The DNA of the CDR3 is TGTGCCTGGAGTGTAATAGACACTGAAGCTTTCTTT. Its protein is CAWSVIDTEAFF.

This sequence joins TRBV6-5 and TRBJ2-7, with no clear D. Looked up from germline, CDR1 is MNHEY and CDR2 is SVGAGI. The CDR3 length is 11 residues. The ends were cut back, 6 bases at V and 3 bases at J, with 6 bases in the middle. CDR3 loop: CASRNRYEQYF. The CDR3 nucleotides read TGTGCCAGCAGGAACCGCTACGAGCAGTACTTC.

The chain has TRBV27 and TRBJ2-5, with D perhaps matching TRBD1 (8 bases). CDR1 and CDR2 from the germline V gene are MNHEY and SMNVEV (reference sequence). The CDR3 runs 15 residues. The V end lost 2 bases, the J end lost 5 bases, and 15 bases lay between the germline ends. This chain's CDR3 is CASSLMTGEGETQYF. CDR3 in DNA: TGTGCCAGCAGTTTAATGACAGGGGAGGGGGAGACCCAGTACTTC.

V is TRBV20-1 and J is TRBJ2-3; possibly TRBD2 for D (5 bases). With 3 bases removed from V and 2 bases from J, the gap between germline ends came to 12 bases. The CDR3 is made up of 14 amino acids. Germline V lookup: CDR1 DFQATT, CDR2 SNEGSKA (reference sequence). Here the CDR3 reads CSASRPGTTDTQYF. The CDR3 bases are TGCAGTGCTAGTAGACCGGGAACCACAGATACGCAGTATTTT.

This chain connects TRBV6-5 to TRBJ1-1, with a weak D call TRBD1 (6 bases). The CDR3 is 13 residues long. The ends were cut back, 5 bases at V and 4 bases at J, with 11 bases in the middle. CDR1 is MNHEY and CDR2 is SVGAGI in the germline V gene. CDR3 in amino acids: CASSLQGSTEAFF. The DNA for the CDR3 is TGTGCCAGCAGTCTACAGGGAAGCACTGAAGCTTTCTTT.

This chain links TRBV6-5 with TRBJ2-7; TRBD1 aligns across 7 bases. The CDR3 has 15 residues. The germline V gene encodes CDR1 MNHEY and CDR2 SVGAGI. J gave up 3 bases and V 0 bases, and 5 bases lay outside the gene matches. The CDR3, as DNA: TGTGCCAGCAGTTACTCGGGGACAGCAGTCTACGAGCAGTACTTC. Translated: CASSYSGTAVYEQYF.

This chain links TRBV2 with TRBJ2-7, with D perhaps TRBD1 (7 bases). V lost 6 bases and J 5 bases, leaving 14 bases between the germline ends. Germline CDR1 is SNHLY and CDR2 is FYNNEI. The CDR3 runs 13 residues. The CDR3 spells CASRSDREDEQYF. Written as DNA, the CDR3 is TGTGCCAGCAGGTCAGACAGGGAGGACGAGCAGTACTTC.

CDR3: CASSDGGLRLETQYF. The CDR3 nucleotides read TGCGCCAGCAGTGACGGGGGACTGAGGTTGGAGACCCAGTACTTC. The chain has TRBV10-1 and TRBJ2-5; weak D call: TRBD2 (6 bases). Trimming pared 3 bases from V and 5 bases from J, leaving 16 bases between. The CDR3 is 15 amino acids. Germline V gene lookup returns CDR1 WNHNN and CDR2 SYGVQD (reference sequence).

The rearrangement links TRBV27 to TRBJ2-2; D not certain. The V gene's germline CDR1 is MNHEY and CDR2 SMNVEV (reference sequence). The CDR3 runs to 15 residues. Trimming pared 7 bases from V and 0 bases from J, leaving 12 bases between. The CDR3 reads CASMAPRANTGELFF. CDR3 nucleotide sequence: TGTGCCAGCATGGCCCCTCGAGCGAACACCGGGGAGCTGTTTTTT.

This sequence joins TRBV5-8 and TRBJ2-2, with 7 bases aligning to TRBD2. J gave up 2 bases and V 4 bases, and 11 bases lay outside the gene matches. Germline V gene data show CDR1 as SGHTS and CDR2 as YDEGEE. The CDR3 extends over 17 amino acids. The CDR3 bases are TGTGCCAGCAGCAAGTACCAGGGAGGGGCAAACACCGGGGAGCTGTTTTTT. This encodes CASSKYQGGANTGELFF.

The chain uses TRBV5-6 and TRBJ2-3; D remains ambiguous. V gave up 0 bases and J gave up 3 bases, with 5 bases separating them. CDR3 length: 13 residues. The germline V gene encodes CDR1 SGHDT and CDR2 YYEEEE. The CDR3, as DNA: TGTGCCAGCAGCTTGGGACGGACAGATACGCAGTATTTT. Protein sequence: CASSLGRTDTQYF.

The V call is TRBV29-1, the J call TRBJ2-2; D ambiguous. The CDR3 contains 13 residues. The germline gives CDR1 SQVTM, CDR2 ANQGSEA. V lost 4 bases, J lost 0 bases, and 6 bases lay in between. The CDR3, as DNA: TGCAGCGTTGCTCCAGCGAACACCGGGGAGCTGTTTTTT. It encodes CSVAPANTGELFF.